The 15 T cell receptor beta chains presented below share a single source sample, sequenced in a study of T cell repertoires in cytomegalovirus infection. In TCRdb, the reads were re-called with MiXCR into one record per CDR3 protein. The sample carries about 310,000 distinct CDR3 sequences, approximately 25% recorded once. No antigen has been assigned to these receptors. The sequences come from cultured PBMCs, collected from culture after CMV antigen stimulation. Receptors originate from a human donor in good health (CMV status not recorded). Some clones in this sample may be carry-over from other donors' samples.

This clonotype was observed a handful of times. The chain has TRBV29-1 and TRBJ1-4, with 7 bases lining up with TRBD1. Germline assignment: CDR1 SQVTM and CDR2 ANQGSEA. The CDR3 loop spans 13 amino acids. The V segment lost 7 bases and the J segment 2 bases; nucleotides outside the gene matches: 4. The CDR3 is CSAQTGTNEKLFF. The CDR3 region has the DNA TGCAGCGCCCAGACAGGGACTAATGAAAAACTGTTTTTT.

This rearrangement joins TRBV18 to TRBJ1-5; 8 positions match TRBD1. Germline values: CDR1 KGHSH, CDR2 LQKENI. The CDR3 is 15 amino acids. Losses at the gene ends were 2 bases for V and 6 bases for J; bases not matched to a gene: 6. CDR3 protein: CASSPVRGLGQPQHF. The CDR3 DNA reads as TGTGCCAGCTCACCAGTCAGGGGGCTTGGTCAGCCCCAGCATTTT.

The rearrangement uses TRBV6-1 and TRBJ2-7, with TRBD1 matching 8 bases. Per germline, CDR1 MNHNS and CDR2 SASEGT. J was trimmed by 5 bases and V by 5 bases; bases with no gene match: 14. The CDR3 contains 16 residues. For the CDR3, the DNA is TGTGCCAGCAGTACCTACAGGGACAGGAATCCCAACGAGCAGTACTTC. Translated, it gives CASSTYRDRNPNEQYF.

The chain carries TRBV6-2 or TRBV6-3 and TRBJ1-1, with 10 bases identical to TRBD1. The germline V gene has CDR1 MNHEY and CDR2 SVGEGT. J gave up 9 bases and V 4 bases, and 2 bases lay outside the gene matches. The CDR3 is 12 residues long. The CDR3: CASSFDRGQAFF. The CDR3 DNA follows: TGTGCCAGCAGTTTTGACAGGGGGCAAGCTTTCTTT.

This clonotype has only a few counts. V usage is TRBV2 and J usage is TRBJ1-5; D unresolved. Looked up from germline, CDR1 is SNHLY and CDR2 is FYNNEI. This CDR3 has 13 amino acids. V shed 6 bases and J shed 1 base, with 7 bases lying between them. CDR3: CASSVESNQPQHF. The CDR3 DNA reads TGTGCCAGCAGCGTGGAAAGCAATCAGCCCCAGCATTTT.

The chain combines TRBV3-1 with TRBJ2-6; D gene ambiguous. This CDR3 is built from 15 residues. V gave up 4 bases and J gave up 0 bases, with 7 bases separating them. Germline CDR1 is LGHDT and CDR2 is YNNKEL (reference sequence). The CDR3 reads CASSLRPSGANVLTF. The CDR3 DNA follows: TGTGCCAGCAGCCTAAGACCCTCTGGGGCCAACGTCCTGACTTTC.

This clonotype was seen more than once but under ten times. J is TRBJ2-3 and V is TRBV5-4; tentatively, D is TRBD2 (5 bases). Between the trimmed V and J ends, which lost 6 bases and 4 bases, there was a span of 15 bases. This CDR3 region has 14 residues. CDR1 is SGHNT and CDR2 is YYREEE in the germline V gene (reference sequence). CDR3 DNA sequence: TGTGCCAGCACCCCGGAGGATCAGGCAGATACGCAGTATTTT. This sequence encodes CASTPEDQADTQYF.

This clonotype has at least ten counts. This chain links TRBV7-2 with TRBJ2-1; possible D gene TRBD2, 5 bases. The CDR3 covers 16 residues. Per germline, CDR1 SGHTA and CDR2 FQGNSA. V lost 5 bases to trimming and J lost 2 bases, with 16 bases between them. The CDR3, as DNA: TGTGCCAGCAGCCCAGTGTCCATAGCGCCCTACAATGAGCAGTTCTTC. This encodes CASSPVSIAPYNEQFF.

The rearrangement uses TRBV12-3 or TRBV12-4 and TRBJ1-5; D may be TRBD1 (6 bases). Trimming removed 0 bases from V and 4 bases from J, with 10 bases in between. The CDR3 loop spans 15 amino acids. The DNA for the CDR3 is TGTGCCAGCAGTTTAGCACAGGGCGAGAATCAGCCCCAGCATTTT. Protein product: CASSLAQGENQPQHF.

The gene calls are TRBV7-3 and TRBJ1-1; the D gene is possibly TRBD1 (5 bases). The ends were cut back, 7 bases at V and 1 base at J, with 10 bases in the middle. Germline lookup yields CDR1 SGHTA and CDR2 FQGTGA. This CDR3 is 13 amino acids long. The CDR3 coding sequence is TGTGCCAGCAAATATAGGGGGAACACTGAAGCTTTCTTT. Protein: CASKYRGNTEAFF.

The chain recombines TRBV27 with TRBJ2-1, with 9 bases identical to TRBD1. The length of the CDR3 is 16 residues. The ends lost 2 bases at V and 2 bases at J; junction bases unmatched: 4. Germline lookup yields CDR1 MNHEY and CDR2 SMNVEV (reference sequence). DNA for the CDR3: TGTGCCAGCAGTTTAGGACAGGGGACAACCTACAATGAGCAGTTCTTC. It codes for CASSLGQGTTYNEQFF.

This sequence joins TRBV7-2 and TRBJ2-1, with D possibly called TRBD1 or TRBD2 (5 bases each). V lost 8 bases to trimming and J lost 9 bases, with 20 bases between them. Germline values: CDR1 SGHTA, CDR2 FQGNSA. The CDR3 spans 14 residues. The CDR3 DNA is TGTGCCAGCGCACCGGGACCCATGACCCTTGAGCAGTTCTTC. This codes for CASAPGPMTLEQFF.

This clonotype was detected a few times. The V and J genes are TRBV6-2 or TRBV6-3 and TRBJ1-1, with TRBD1 matching over 7 bases. J was trimmed by 5 bases and V by 3 bases; bases with no gene match: 6. Germline V gene data show CDR1 as MNHEY and CDR2 as SVGEGT. This CDR3 spans 14 amino acids. CDR3 in amino acids: CASSYLGRGTEAFF. Written as DNA, the CDR3 is TGTGCCAGCAGTTATCTGGGCAGGGGGACTGAAGCTTTCTTT.

This clonotype is a singleton in its sample. The chain uses TRBV11-3 and TRBJ2-5; 9 bases align to TRBD2. Germline lookup yields CDR1 SGHNT and CDR2 YENEEA. With V trimmed by 5 bases and J by 6 bases, 10 bases remained unmatched. The CDR3 has 15 amino acids. The CDR3 bases are TGTGCCAGCAGCGCTAACTGGACTAGCGTGAAGACCCAGTACTTC. This translates into CASSANWTSVKTQYF.

There are many counts of this clonotype. The chain combines TRBV27 with TRBJ1-2, with TRBD1 identical over 7 bases. Germline lookup yields CDR1 MNHEY and CDR2 SMNVEV (reference sequence). V was clipped by 7 bases and J by 6 bases; unmatched bases: 8. There are 13 residues in the CDR3. The CDR3 region has the DNA TGTGCCAGCAAGAAGACAGGGAGTAATGGCTACACCTTC. This sequence encodes CASKKTGSNGYTF.